A selection of T cell receptor beta chains follows, all from one sample in a study of cytomegalovirus exposure and HLA in healthy donors. Generated by immunoSEQ multiplex PCR, the TCRdb table keeps only in-frame clones and is missing some. The data show about 180,000 clones, about 80% seen once. Sequenced sample: PBMCs. All receptors come from a woman aged 45-60 years in good health and CMV-seronegative. CDR3s include the opening cysteine and the closing phenylalanine or tryptophan. Each record gives: CDR3 protein, CDR3 DNA, J gene, clone size, V gene, D gene. D genes are given only for firm matches. A clone size is listed for some rows: how often the clone was seen (once, few, many), or a class if it is expanded.

CDR3 protein: CATTQWGGGYNEQFF
CDR3 DNA: TGTGCCACAACTCAATGGGGAGGGGGATACAATGAGCAGTTCTTC
J gene: TRBJ2-1
clone size: NA
V gene: TRBV28
D gene: NA

CDR3 protein: CASSLRDSVFSYNEQFF
CDR3 DNA: TGTGCCAGCAGCCTTCGCGATAGTGTATTCTCCTACAATGAGCAGTTCTTC
J gene: TRBJ2-1
clone size: few
V gene: TRBV9
D gene: NA

CDR3 protein: CASSTGLAGQQFF
CDR3 DNA: TGTGCCAGCAGCACGGGACTAGCGGGACAGCAGTTCTTC
J gene: TRBJ2-1
clone size: NA
V gene: TRBV11-2
D gene: TRBD2

CDR3 protein: CACNMRRRRDYNEQFF
CDR3 DNA: TGTGCCTGCAATATGCGGAGGAGGAGAGACTACAATGAGCAGTTCTTC
J gene: TRBJ2-1
clone size: NA
V gene: TRBV30
D gene: NA

CDR3 protein: CASTSWGDGLYEQYF
CDR3 DNA: TGTGCCAGCACCTCTTGGGGGGACGGACTCTACGAGCAGTACTTC
J gene: TRBJ2-7
clone size: NA
V gene: TRBV5-6
D gene: NA

CDR3 protein: CASSTDYYNEQFF
CDR3 DNA: TGTGCCAGCAGCACGGACTACTACAATGAGCAGTTCTTC
J gene: TRBJ2-1
clone size: NA
V gene: TRBV7-2
D gene: NA

CDR3 protein: CASSFGQGRGYTF
CDR3 DNA: TGTGCCAGTAGTTTCGGACAGGGCCGCGGCTACACCTTC
J gene: TRBJ1-2
clone size: NA
V gene: TRBV19
D gene: TRBD1

CDR3 protein: CASGPDRGEAFF
CDR3 DNA: TGTGCCAGCGGCCCCGACAGGGGTGAAGCTTTCTTT
J gene: TRBJ1-1
clone size: NA
V gene: TRBV28
D gene: TRBD1

CDR3 protein: CASSLASGVSGNTIYF
CDR3 DNA: TGTGCCAGCAGCTTAGCATCGGGAGTCTCGGGAAACACCATATATTTT
J gene: TRBJ1-3
clone size: NA
V gene: TRBV7-8
D gene: NA

CDR3 protein: CASSQDSAPPSTDTQYF
CDR3 DNA: TGCGCCAGCAGCCAAGATAGCGCCCCCCCTAGCACAGATACGCAGTATTTT
J gene: TRBJ2-3
clone size: NA
V gene: TRBV4-1
D gene: NA

CDR3 protein: CASSLGASGVAQYF
CDR3 DNA: TGTGCCAGCAGCTTAGGGGCTAGCGGGGTGGCCCAGTACTTC
J gene: TRBJ2-5
clone size: NA
V gene: TRBV7-2
D gene: TRBD2

CDR3 protein: CATGLSGELFF
CDR3 DNA: TGTGCCACAGGGTTATCCGGGGAGCTGTTTTTT
J gene: TRBJ2-2
clone size: few
V gene: TRBV30
D gene: NA

CDR3 protein: CASSLNRDGYTF
CDR3 DNA: TGTGCCAGCAGTTTGAACAGGGATGGCTACACCTTC
J gene: TRBJ1-2
clone size: NA
V gene: TRBV28
D gene: NA

CDR3 protein: CASSFGRGGDTEAFF
CDR3 DNA: TGCGCCAGCAGCTTTGGCCGGGGGGGCGACACTGAAGCTTTCTTT
J gene: TRBJ1-1
clone size: NA
V gene: TRBV5-1
D gene: NA

CDR3 protein: CASSRGGQGQPQHF
CDR3 DNA: TGTGCCAGCAGTCGTGGAGGGCAGGGTCAGCCCCAGCATTTT
J gene: TRBJ1-5
clone size: few
V gene: TRBV7-9
D gene: NA

CDR3 protein: CASSLGDRPYNEQFF
CDR3 DNA: TGTGCCAGCAGTTTGGGGGACAGGCCGTACAATGAGCAGTTCTTC
J gene: TRBJ2-1
clone size: NA
V gene: TRBV28
D gene: TRBD1

CDR3 protein: CASSESGDQPQHF
CDR3 DNA: TGCGCCAGCAGTGAGTCAGGAGATCAGCCCCAGCATTTT
J gene: TRBJ1-5
clone size: once
V gene: TRBV10-2
D gene: NA

CDR3 protein: CASSPPGPDRIQYF
CDR3 DNA: TGTGCCAGCAGCCCGCCCGGGCCGGACAGGATTCAGTACTTC
J gene: TRBJ2-4
clone size: once
V gene: TRBV13
D gene: TRBD1

CDR3 protein: CASSSSSAPRNEQFF
CDR3 DNA: TGTGCCAGCAGCTCCTCTAGCGCCCCCCGCAATGAGCAGTTCTTC
J gene: TRBJ2-1
clone size: NA
V gene: TRBV7-3
D gene: NA

CDR3 protein: CSAPRGNYGYTF
CDR3 DNA: TGCAGCGCGCCCAGGGGGAACTATGGCTACACCTTC
J gene: TRBJ1-2
clone size: NA
V gene: TRBV29-1
D gene: TRBD1

CDR3 protein: CASSLQDSVTDTQYF
CDR3 DNA: TGTGCCAGCAGCTTACAGGACAGTGTCACAGATACGCAGTATTTT
J gene: TRBJ2-3
clone size: NA
V gene: TRBV7-2
D gene: NA

CDR3 protein: CASSPGVAYEQYF
CDR3 DNA: TGTGCCAGCTCCCCCGGGGTTGCGTACGAGCAGTACTTC
J gene: TRBJ2-7
clone size: NA
V gene: TRBV18
D gene: NA

CDR3 protein: CASKPASGGMVDEQFF
CDR3 DNA: TGTGCCAGCAAACCGGCGTCTGGGGGGATGGTGGATGAGCAGTTCTTC
J gene: TRBJ2-1
clone size: few
V gene: TRBV28
D gene: NA

CDR3 protein: CASSVGGQVHYEQYF
CDR3 DNA: TGTGCCAGCAGCGTAGGAGGACAGGTACACTACGAGCAGTACTTC
J gene: TRBJ2-7
clone size: NA
V gene: TRBV9
D gene: TRBD1

CDR3 protein: CASSLSQGEEAFF
CDR3 DNA: TGTGCCAGCAGCTTATCGCAGGGTGAGGAAGCTTTCTTT
J gene: TRBJ1-1
clone size: NA
V gene: TRBV11-2
D gene: NA

CDR3 protein: CASSDGLRDTQYF
CDR3 DNA: TGTGCCAGCAGCGACGGACTGAGAGATACGCAGTATTTT
J gene: TRBJ2-3
clone size: NA
V gene: TRBV7-2
D gene: NA

CDR3 protein: CASSARDRIHYEQYF
CDR3 DNA: TGTGCCAGCAGCGCCCGGGACAGAATTCACTACGAGCAGTACTTC
J gene: TRBJ2-7
clone size: once
V gene: TRBV28
D gene: TRBD1

CDR3 protein: CASSSPAGLEQFF
CDR3 DNA: TGTGCCAGCAGTTCCCCTGCGGGACTGGAGCAGTTCTTC
J gene: TRBJ2-1
clone size: NA
V gene: TRBV6-5
D gene: NA

CDR3 protein: CAAPAGTGDEQYF
CDR3 DNA: TGTGCCGCACCAGCCGGGACAGGTGACGAGCAGTACTTC
J gene: TRBJ2-7
clone size: NA
V gene: TRBV27
D gene: TRBD1

CDR3 protein: CASSRRDNSYEQYF
CDR3 DNA: TGTGCCAGCAGCCGAAGGGACAACTCCTACGAGCAGTACTTC
J gene: TRBJ2-7
clone size: NA
V gene: TRBV5-4
D gene: NA

CDR3 protein: CASSSLLIGINTEAFF
CDR3 DNA: TGTGCCAGCAGTTCCCTACTAATCGGAATCAACACTGAAGCTTTCTTT
J gene: TRBJ1-1
clone size: NA
V gene: TRBV28
D gene: NA

CDR3 protein: CASSLMGGAPGSYNEQFF
CDR3 DNA: TGTGCCAGCAGCTTAATGGGCGGGGCTCCGGGCTCCTACAATGAGCAGTTCTTC
J gene: TRBJ2-1
clone size: NA
V gene: TRBV7-2
D gene: NA

CDR3 protein: CASKPDRGRGEAFF
CDR3 DNA: TGTGCCAGCAAGCCCGACAGGGGGCGCGGTGAAGCTTTCTTT
J gene: TRBJ1-1
clone size: NA
V gene: TRBV2
D gene: TRBD1

CDR3 protein: CASSDSGDRGGPYSNQPQHF
CDR3 DNA: TGTGCCAGCAGTGACTCAGGTGACAGGGGCGGGCCTTATAGCAATCAGCCCCAGCATTTT
J gene: TRBJ1-5
clone size: NA
V gene: TRBV6-4
D gene: TRBD1

CDR3 protein: CASSLQYEQYF
CDR3 DNA: TGTGCCAGCAGCTTACAATACGAGCAGTACTTC
J gene: TRBJ2-7
clone size: NA
V gene: TRBV7-2
D gene: NA

CDR3 protein: CASSTRTASYEQYF
CDR3 DNA: TGTGCCAGCAGCACCCGGACAGCTTCCTACGAGCAGTACTTC
J gene: TRBJ2-7
clone size: NA
V gene: TRBV11-2
D gene: NA

CDR3 protein: CASSVGGTTYSYEQYF
CDR3 DNA: TGTGCCAGCAGCGTAGGTGGGACTACCTACTCCTACGAGCAGTACTTC
J gene: TRBJ2-7
clone size: NA
V gene: TRBV9
D gene: TRBD2

CDR3 protein: CATSRDRVGTTYEQYF
CDR3 DNA: TGTGCCACCAGCAGAGATCGAGTGGGCACCACCTACGAGCAGTACTTC
J gene: TRBJ2-7
clone size: NA
V gene: TRBV15
D gene: NA

CDR3 protein: CASSRIQETQYF
CDR3 DNA: TGTGCCAGCAGCCGTATCCAAGAGACCCAGTACTTC
J gene: TRBJ2-5
clone size: NA
V gene: TRBV27
D gene: NA

CDR3 protein: CASSRGYAGYEQYF
CDR3 DNA: TGTGCCAGCAGCCGAGGCTATGCGGGCTACGAGCAGTACTTC
J gene: TRBJ2-7
clone size: NA
V gene: TRBV5-4
D gene: NA

CDR3 protein: CASSLGREGGYTF
CDR3 DNA: TGCGCCAGCAGCTTGGGAAGGGAGGGTGGCTACACCTTC
J gene: TRBJ1-2
clone size: NA
V gene: TRBV5-1
D gene: NA

CDR3 protein: CASSDRGYSEQFF
CDR3 DNA: TGTGCCAGCAGTGATAGGGGGTACAGTGAGCAGTTCTTC
J gene: TRBJ2-1
clone size: NA
V gene: TRBV2
D gene: NA

CDR3 protein: CASSQGLAGGDEQYF
CDR3 DNA: TGCGCCAGCAGCCAGGGACTAGCGGGAGGGGACGAGCAGTACTTC
J gene: TRBJ2-7
clone size: NA
V gene: TRBV5-1
D gene: TRBD2

CDR3 protein: CASSSHLRASEQYF
CDR3 DNA: TGTGCCAGCAGTTCCCACCTCAGGGCATCCGAGCAGTACTTC
J gene: TRBJ2-7
clone size: NA
V gene: TRBV6-5
D gene: NA

CDR3 protein: CASSVVTEAPSGANVLTF
CDR3 DNA: TGTGCCAGCAGCGTAGTAACGGAGGCCCCCTCTGGGGCCAACGTCCTGACTTTC
J gene: TRBJ2-6
clone size: NA
V gene: TRBV9
D gene: NA

CDR3 protein: CASNFGGSSYEQYF
CDR3 DNA: TGTGCCAGCAATTTCGGGGGGAGCTCCTACGAGCAGTACTTC
J gene: TRBJ2-7
clone size: NA
V gene: TRBV28
D gene: TRBD2

CDR3 protein: CASSRATTGSEAFF
CDR3 DNA: TGTGCCAGTTCCCGGGCGACAACAGGGAGTGAAGCTTTCTTT
J gene: TRBJ1-1
clone size: NA
V gene: TRBV25-1
D gene: NA

CDR3 protein: CAISPPGQGNYEQYF
CDR3 DNA: TGTGCCATCAGCCCCCCGGGACAGGGTAATTACGAGCAGTACTTC
J gene: TRBJ2-7
clone size: NA
V gene: TRBV10-3
D gene: TRBD1

CDR3 protein: CATRGGGGGYTF
CDR3 DNA: TGTGCCACCCGCGGAGGGGGGGGCGGCTACACCTTC
J gene: TRBJ1-2
clone size: few
V gene: TRBV15
D gene: NA

CDR3 protein: CASSLVGQRSYEQYF
CDR3 DNA: TGTGCCAGCAGCTTAGTGGGACAGAGATCTTACGAGCAGTACTTC
J gene: TRBJ2-7
clone size: NA
V gene: TRBV7-2
D gene: TRBD1

CDR3 protein: CASSQASGLNTEAFF
CDR3 DNA: TGCGCCAGCAGCCAAGCATCAGGGTTGAACACTGAAGCTTTCTTT
J gene: TRBJ1-1
clone size: NA
V gene: TRBV4-1
D gene: NA

CDR3 protein: CAWSVGGAYEQYF
CDR3 DNA: TGTGCCTGGAGTGTAGGCGGGGCCTACGAGCAGTACTTC
J gene: TRBJ2-7
clone size: NA
V gene: TRBV30
D gene: NA